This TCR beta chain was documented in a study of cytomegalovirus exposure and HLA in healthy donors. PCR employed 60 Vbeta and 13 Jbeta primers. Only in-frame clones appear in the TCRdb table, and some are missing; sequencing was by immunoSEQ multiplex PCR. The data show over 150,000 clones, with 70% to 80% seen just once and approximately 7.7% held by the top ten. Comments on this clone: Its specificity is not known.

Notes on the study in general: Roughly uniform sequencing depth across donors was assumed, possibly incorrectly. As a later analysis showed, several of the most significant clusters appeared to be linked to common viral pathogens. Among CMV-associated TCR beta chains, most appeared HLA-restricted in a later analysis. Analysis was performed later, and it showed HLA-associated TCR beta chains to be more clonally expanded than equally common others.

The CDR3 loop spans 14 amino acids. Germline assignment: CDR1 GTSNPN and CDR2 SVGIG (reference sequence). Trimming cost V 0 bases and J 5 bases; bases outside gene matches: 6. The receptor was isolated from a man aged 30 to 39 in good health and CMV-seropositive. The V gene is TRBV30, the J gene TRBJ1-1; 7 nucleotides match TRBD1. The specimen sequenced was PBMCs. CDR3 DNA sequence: TGTGCCTGGAGTGTAGGGACAGCAAGAACTGAAGCTTTCTTT. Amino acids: CAWSVGTARTEAFF. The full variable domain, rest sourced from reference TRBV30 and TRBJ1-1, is SQTIHQWPATLVQPVGSPLSLECTVEGTSNPNLYWYRQAAGRGLQLLFYSVGIGQISSEVPQNLSASRPQDRQFILSSKKLLLSDSGFYLCAWSVGTARTEAFFGQGTRLTVV.